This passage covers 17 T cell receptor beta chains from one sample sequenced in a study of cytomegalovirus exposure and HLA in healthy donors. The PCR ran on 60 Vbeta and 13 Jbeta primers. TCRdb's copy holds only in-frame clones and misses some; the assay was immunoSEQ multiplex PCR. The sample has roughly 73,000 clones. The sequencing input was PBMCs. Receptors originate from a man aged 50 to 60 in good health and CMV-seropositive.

The CDR3 nucleotides are TGTGCCAGCAGCCTCCCGGGACAGGGGGTTCGGAATTCACCCCTCCACTTT. It specifies CASSLPGQGVRNSPLHF. This chain connects TRBV5-6 to TRBJ1-6; 11 nucleotides align to TRBD1. The V gene end was trimmed by 4 bases and the J gene end by 7 bases; junction bases not matched to a gene: 10. This CDR3 is built from 17 residues. Germline V CDR1 and CDR2: SGHDT, YYEEEE. Combining the CDR3 with reference TRBV5-6 and TRBJ1-6 gives the whole variable domain DAGVTQSPTHLIKTRGQQVTLRCSPKSGHDTVSWYQQALGQGPQFIFQYYEEEERQRGNFPDRFSGHQFPNYSSELNVNALLLGDSALYLCASSLPGQGVRNSPLHFGNGTRLTVT.

As DNA, the CDR3 is TGTGCCAGCAGCGGAGTTACAGGGTTCTATGGCTACACCTTC. It encodes CASSGVTGFYGYTF. The V and J genes are TRBV9 and TRBJ1-2, with D possibly TRBD1 on 6 matching bases. This CDR3 is 14 amino acids long. The germline V and J ends were trimmed by 3 bases and 4 bases, with 13 bases remaining between them. Looked up from germline, CDR1 is SGDLS and CDR2 is YYNGEE.

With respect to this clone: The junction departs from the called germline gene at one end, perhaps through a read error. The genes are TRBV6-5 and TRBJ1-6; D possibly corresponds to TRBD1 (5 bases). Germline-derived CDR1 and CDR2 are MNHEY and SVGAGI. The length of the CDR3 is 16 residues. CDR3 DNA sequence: TGTGCCAGCAGTTACTCGACAGCAGATAATAATTCGCCCCTCCACTTT. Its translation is CASSYSTADNNSPLHF.

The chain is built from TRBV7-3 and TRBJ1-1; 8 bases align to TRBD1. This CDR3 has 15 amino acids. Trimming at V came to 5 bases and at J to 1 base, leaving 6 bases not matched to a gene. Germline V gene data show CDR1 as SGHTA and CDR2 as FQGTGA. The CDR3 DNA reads TGTGCCAGCAGCACACAAGGACAGGGGAACACTGAAGCTTTCTTT. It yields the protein CASSTQGQGNTEAFF. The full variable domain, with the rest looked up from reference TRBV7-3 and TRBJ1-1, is GAGVSQTPSNKVTEKGKYVELRCDPISGHTALYWYRQSLGQGPEFLIYFQGTGAADDSGLPNDRFFAVRPEGSVSTLKIQRTERGDSAVYLCASSTQGQGNTEAFFGQGTRLTVV.

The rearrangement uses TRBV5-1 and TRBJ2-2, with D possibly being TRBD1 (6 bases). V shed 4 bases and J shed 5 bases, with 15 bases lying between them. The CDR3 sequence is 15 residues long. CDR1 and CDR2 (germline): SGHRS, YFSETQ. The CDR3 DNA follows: TGCGCCAGCAGCCTGACTACTCAGGGGACCGGGGAGCTGTTTTTT. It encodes CASSLTTQGTGELFF.

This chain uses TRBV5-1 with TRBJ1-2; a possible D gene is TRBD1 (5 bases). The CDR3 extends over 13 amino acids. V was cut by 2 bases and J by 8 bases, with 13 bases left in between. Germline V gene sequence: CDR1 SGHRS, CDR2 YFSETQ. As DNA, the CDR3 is TGCGCCAGCAGCTTAAATCGGGGGTGGGGCTACACCTTC. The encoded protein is CASSLNRGWGYTF.

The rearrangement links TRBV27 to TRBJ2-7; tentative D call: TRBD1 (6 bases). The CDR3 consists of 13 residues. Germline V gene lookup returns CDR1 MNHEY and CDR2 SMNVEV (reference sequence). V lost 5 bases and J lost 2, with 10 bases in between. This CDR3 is CASSPQGPYEQYV. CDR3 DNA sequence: TGTGCCAGCAGTCCGCAGGGGCCCTACGAGCAGTACGTC.

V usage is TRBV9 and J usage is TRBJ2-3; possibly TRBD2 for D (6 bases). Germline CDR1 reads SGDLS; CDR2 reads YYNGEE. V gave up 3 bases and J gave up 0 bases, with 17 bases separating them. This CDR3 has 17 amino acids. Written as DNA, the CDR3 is TGTGCCAGCAGCGCCCCCCGGCGGGGCGGGAGCACAGATACGCAGTATTTT. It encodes CASSAPRRGGSTDTQYF.

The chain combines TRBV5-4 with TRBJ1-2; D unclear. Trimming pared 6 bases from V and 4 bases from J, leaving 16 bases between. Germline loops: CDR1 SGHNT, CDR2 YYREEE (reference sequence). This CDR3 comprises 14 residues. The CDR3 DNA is TGTGCCAGCAACCTCGGAGGGCGGGCCTATGGCTACACCTTC. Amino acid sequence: CASNLGGRAYGYTF.

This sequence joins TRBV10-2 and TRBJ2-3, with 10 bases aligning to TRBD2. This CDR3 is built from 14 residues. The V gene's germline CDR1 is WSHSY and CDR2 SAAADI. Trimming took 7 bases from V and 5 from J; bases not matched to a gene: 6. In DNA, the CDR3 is TGCGCCAGCACGGCTAGCGGGAGTAGAGATACGCAGTATTTT. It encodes CASTASGSRDTQYF.

The CDR3 DNA is TGTGCCAGCAGCTTAGATGGAACAGGGAGTGCGTTCTTC. It yields the protein CASSLDGTGSAFF. The chain has TRBV7-9 and TRBJ2-1; the D gene is possibly TRBD1 (6 bases). Germline V gene lookup returns CDR1 SEHNR and CDR2 FQNEAQ (reference sequence). The CDR3 sequence is 13 residues long. The V gene lost 1 base and the J gene lost 15 bases, with 16 bases spanning the gap.

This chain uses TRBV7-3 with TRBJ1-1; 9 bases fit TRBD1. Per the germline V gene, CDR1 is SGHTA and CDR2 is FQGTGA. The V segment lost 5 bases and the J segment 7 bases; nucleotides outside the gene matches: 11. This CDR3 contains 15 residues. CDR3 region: CASSPTVGQGLEAFF. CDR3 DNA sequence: TGTGCCAGCAGCCCAACGGTGGGACAGGGCCTTGAAGCTTTCTTT.

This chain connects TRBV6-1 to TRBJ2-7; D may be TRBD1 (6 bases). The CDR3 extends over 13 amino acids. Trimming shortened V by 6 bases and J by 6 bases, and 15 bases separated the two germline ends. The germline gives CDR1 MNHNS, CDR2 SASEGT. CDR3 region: CASRQGFLGEQYV. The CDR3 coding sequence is TGTGCCAGCAGGCAGGGGTTCTTAGGCGAGCAGTACGTC.

The CDR3 DNA reads as TGCGCCAGCAGCCCCTCTGGACAGGGAATGAACACTGAAGCTTTCTTT. Its translation: CASSPSGQGMNTEAFF. The V and J genes are TRBV4-1 and TRBJ1-1; 8 nucleotides agree with TRBD1. V trimming: 4 bases; J trimming: 0 bases; junction bases outside the gene matches: 7. Germline loops: CDR1 MGHRA, CDR2 YSYEKL. The CDR3 sequence is 16 residues long.

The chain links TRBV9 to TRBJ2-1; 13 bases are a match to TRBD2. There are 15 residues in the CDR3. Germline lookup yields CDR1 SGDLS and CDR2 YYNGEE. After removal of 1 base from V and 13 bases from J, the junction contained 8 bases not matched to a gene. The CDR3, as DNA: TGTGCCAGCAGCGTATCCGGGACTAGCGGGGATGGACAGTTCTTC. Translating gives CASSVSGTSGDGQFF. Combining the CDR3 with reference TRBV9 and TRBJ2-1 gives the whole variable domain DSGVTQTPKHLITATGQRVTLRCSPRSGDLSVYWYQQSLDQGLQFLIQYYNGEERAKGNILERFSAQQFPDLHSELNLSSLELGDSALYFCASSVSGTSGDGQFFGPGTRLTVL.

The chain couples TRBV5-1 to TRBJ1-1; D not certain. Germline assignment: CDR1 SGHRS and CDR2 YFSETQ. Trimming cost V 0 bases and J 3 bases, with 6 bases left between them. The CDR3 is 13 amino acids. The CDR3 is CASSLAADTEAFF. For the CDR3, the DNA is TGCGCCAGCAGCTTGGCTGCAGACACTGAAGCTTTCTTT.

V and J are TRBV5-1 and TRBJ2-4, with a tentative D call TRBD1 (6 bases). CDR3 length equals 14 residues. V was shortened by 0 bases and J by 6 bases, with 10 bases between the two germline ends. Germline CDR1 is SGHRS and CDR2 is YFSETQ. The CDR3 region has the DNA TGCGCCAGCAGCTTGGAGGGACACACAAACATTCAGTACTTC. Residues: CASSLEGHTNIQYF.